These T cell receptor beta chains were read from a single sample in a study of regulatory T cells in long-lasting Graves disease. TCRdb reprocessed the multiplex PCR reads with MiXCR, giving one entry per CDR3 protein. Altogether 380,000 or so distinct CDR3 sequences are present, 15% to 20% being singletons, with the ten largest covering roughly 21%. Another study also made use of these data, one on T cells in Graves' hyperthyroidism and ophthalmopathy.

This material consisted of peripheral blood mononuclear cells (PBMCs), taken at new diagnosis, from a patient treated with antithyroid drugs. The source is a woman aged 18 to 35 with Graves disease. Both conserved end residues are part of each CDR3. Fields, in order: J gene, V gene, clone size, D gene, CDR3 DNA, CDR3 protein. The D gene is left open where the match is weak. Some rows mark clone size as missing; the rest say once, few, many or name a class of expanded clone.

TRBJ2-1,TRBV7-3,many,TRBD2,TGTGCCAGCAGCCTAAATTGGGGGGGAGGGTATAATGAGCAGTTCTTC,CASSLNWGGGYNEQFF
TRBJ2-1,TRBV7-9,many,NA,TGTGCCAGCAGCTGGGGCAATGAGCAGTTCTTC,CASSWGNEQFF
TRBJ1-6,TRBV3-1,many,NA,TGTGCCAGCAGCCAAGGAACGTCACCCCTCCACTTT,CASSQGTSPLHF
TRBJ1-2,TRBV7-9,few,NA,TGTGCCAGCAGCTTCTCGCGGCAGGGGACTCTCGCTAACTATGGCTACACCTTC,CASSFSRQGTLANYGYTF
TRBJ2-7,TRBV12-3/TRBV12-4,many,NA,TGTGCCAGCAGTTTAGAGGCGGGATACGAGCAGTACTTC,CASSLEAGYEQYF
TRBJ2-7,TRBV28,many,TRBD2,TGTGCCAGCAGCCCGTCAAGCGGGGGGGGTTCCTACGAGCAGTACTTC,CASSPSSGGGSYEQYF
TRBJ1-1,TRBV5-1,many,TRBD1,TGCGCCAGCAGCTTGGGGGGTGGACAGGGGATCGGCACTGAAGCTTTCTTT,CASSLGGGQGIGTEAFF
TRBJ1-4,TRBV9,NA,NA,TGTGCCAGCAGCCATGACGCGGAGGGTGCAACTAATGAAAAACTGTTTTTT,CASSHDAEGATNEKLFF
TRBJ2-3,TRBV6-2/TRBV6-3,NA,NA,TGTGCCAGCAGTGAACATGCTAGCACAGATACGCAGTATTTT,CASSEHASTDTQYF
TRBJ2-7,TRBV7-2,many,NA,TGTGCCAGCAGCTTGGTTCGCGGGGACGAGCAGTACTTC,CASSLVRGDEQYF
TRBJ1-5,TRBV12-3/TRBV12-4,many,TRBD1,TGTGCCAGCAGTCCCGGGACAGGGAGCAATCAGCCCCAGCATTTT,CASSPGTGSNQPQHF
TRBJ2-7,TRBV18,many,TRBD1,TGTGCCAGCTCACGACGGACAGGGGATGAATACGAGCAGTACTTC,CASSRRTGDEYEQYF
TRBJ2-3,TRBV20-1,many,NA,TGCAGTGCTGAGGGTTTCGGGACAGATACGCAGTATTTT,CSAEGFGTDTQYF
TRBJ2-7,TRBV3-1,many,TRBD1,TGTGCCAGCACCAGGACAGGGGGACGCGAGCAGTACTTC,CASTRTGGREQYF
TRBJ2-3,TRBV20-1,many,NA,TGCAGTGCTAGAGGTCTAATGCCCAGCACAGATACGCAGTATTTT,CSARGLMPSTDTQYF
TRBJ2-5,TRBV5-1,NA,NA,TGCGCCAGCAGCGGAGCTGAGACCCAGTACTTC,CASSGAETQYF
TRBJ2-1,TRBV9,many,TRBD2,TGTGCCAGCAGCCCCGGCGGGGGGGCCTACAATGAGCAGTTCTTC,CASSPGGGAYNEQFF
TRBJ1-6,TRBV12-3/TRBV12-4,NA,NA,TGTGCCGGCAGTTCGGGGTATAATTCACCCCTCCACTTT,CAGSSGYNSPLHF
TRBJ2-7,TRBV9,many,NA,TGTGCCAGCAGCGTAGTCGGGAATTCCCCCTACGAGCAGTACTTC,CASSVVGNSPYEQYF